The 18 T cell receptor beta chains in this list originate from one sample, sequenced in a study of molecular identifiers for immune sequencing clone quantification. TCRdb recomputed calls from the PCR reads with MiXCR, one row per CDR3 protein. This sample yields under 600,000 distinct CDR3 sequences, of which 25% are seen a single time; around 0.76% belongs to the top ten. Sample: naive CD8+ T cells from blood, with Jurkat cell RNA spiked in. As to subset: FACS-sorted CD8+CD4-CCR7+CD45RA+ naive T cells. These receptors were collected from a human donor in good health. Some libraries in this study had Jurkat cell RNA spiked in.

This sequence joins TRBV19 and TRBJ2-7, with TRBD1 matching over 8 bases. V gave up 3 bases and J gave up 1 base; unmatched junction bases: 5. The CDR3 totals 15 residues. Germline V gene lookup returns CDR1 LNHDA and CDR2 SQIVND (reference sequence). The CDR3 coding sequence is TGTGCCAGTAGTATGGGGACAGGCTTATCCTACGAGCAGTACTTC. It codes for CASSMGTGLSYEQYF.

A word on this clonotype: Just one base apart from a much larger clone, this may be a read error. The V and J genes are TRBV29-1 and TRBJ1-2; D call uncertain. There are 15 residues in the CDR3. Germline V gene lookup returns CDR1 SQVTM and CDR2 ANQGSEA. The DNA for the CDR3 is TGCAGCATTGAAGATCTTGCCAGGATCTCCTATGGCTACACCTTC. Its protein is CSIEDLARISYGYTF.

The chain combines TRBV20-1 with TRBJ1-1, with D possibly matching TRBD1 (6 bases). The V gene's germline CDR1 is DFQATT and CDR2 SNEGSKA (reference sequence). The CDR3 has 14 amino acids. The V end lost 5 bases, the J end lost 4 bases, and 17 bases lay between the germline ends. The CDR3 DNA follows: TGCAGTGCTGAAGACCTCGGAGGGGGCACTGAAGCTTTCTTT. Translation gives CSAEDLGGGTEAFF.

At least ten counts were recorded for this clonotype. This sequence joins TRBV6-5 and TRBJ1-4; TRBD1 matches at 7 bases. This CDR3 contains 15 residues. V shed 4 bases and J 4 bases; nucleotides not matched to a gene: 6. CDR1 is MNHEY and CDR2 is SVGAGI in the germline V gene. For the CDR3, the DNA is TGTGCCAGCAGTTCTTACAGGGGTAATAATGAAAAACTGTTTTTT. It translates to CASSSYRGNNEKLFF.

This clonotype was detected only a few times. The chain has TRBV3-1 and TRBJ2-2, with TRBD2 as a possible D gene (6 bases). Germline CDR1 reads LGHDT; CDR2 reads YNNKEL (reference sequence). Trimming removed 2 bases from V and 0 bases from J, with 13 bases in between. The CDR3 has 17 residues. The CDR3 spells CASSQPTPGANTGELFF. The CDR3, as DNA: TGTGCCAGCAGCCAACCCACGCCGGGAGCGAACACCGGGGAGCTGTTTTTT.

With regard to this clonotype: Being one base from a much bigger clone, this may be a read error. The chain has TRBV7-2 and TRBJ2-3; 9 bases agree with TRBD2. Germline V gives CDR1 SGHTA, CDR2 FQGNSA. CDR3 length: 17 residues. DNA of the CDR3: TGTGCCAACAGCCCCCAGGACGGCGGGGGGGACACAGATACGCAGTATTTT. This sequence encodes CANSPQDGGGDTDTQYF. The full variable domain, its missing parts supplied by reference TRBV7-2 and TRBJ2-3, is GAGVSQSPSNKVTEKGKDVELRCDPISGHTALYWYRQSLGQGLEFLIYFQGNSAPDKSGLPSDRFSAERTGGSVSTLTIQRTQQEDSAVYLCANSPQDGGGDTDTQYFGPGTRLTVL.

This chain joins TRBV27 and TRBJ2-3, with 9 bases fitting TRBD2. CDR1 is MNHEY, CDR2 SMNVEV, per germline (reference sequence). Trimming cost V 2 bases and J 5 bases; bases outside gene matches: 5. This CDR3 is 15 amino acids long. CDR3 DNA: TGTGCCAGCAGTTTAGGGGCGGGGGGGCAAGATACGCAGTATTTT. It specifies CASSLGAGGQDTQYF.

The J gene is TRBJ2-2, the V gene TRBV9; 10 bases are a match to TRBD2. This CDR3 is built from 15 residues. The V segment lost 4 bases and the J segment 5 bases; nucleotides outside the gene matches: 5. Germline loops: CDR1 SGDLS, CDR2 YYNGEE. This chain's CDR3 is CASSPASGGTGELFF. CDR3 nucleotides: TGTGCCAGCAGCCCTGCTAGCGGGGGTACCGGGGAGCTGTTTTTT.

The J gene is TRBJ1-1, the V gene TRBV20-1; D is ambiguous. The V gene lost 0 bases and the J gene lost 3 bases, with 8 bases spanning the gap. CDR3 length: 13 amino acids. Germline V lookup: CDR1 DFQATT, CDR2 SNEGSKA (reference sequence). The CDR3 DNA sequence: TGCAGTGCTAGAGACGCACCGTACACTGAAGCTTTCTTT. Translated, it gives CSARDAPYTEAFF.

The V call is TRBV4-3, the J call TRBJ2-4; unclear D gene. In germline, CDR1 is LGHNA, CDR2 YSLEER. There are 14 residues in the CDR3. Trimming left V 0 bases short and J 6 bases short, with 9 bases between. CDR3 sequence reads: CASSQERTLNIQYF. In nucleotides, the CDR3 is TGCGCCAGCAGCCAAGAAAGGACCTTAAACATTCAGTACTTC.

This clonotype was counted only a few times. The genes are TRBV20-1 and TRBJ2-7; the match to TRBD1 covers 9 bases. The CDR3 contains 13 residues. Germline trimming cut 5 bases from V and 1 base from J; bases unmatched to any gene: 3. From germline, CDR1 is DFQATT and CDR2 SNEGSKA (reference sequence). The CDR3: CSAEDRGSYEQYF. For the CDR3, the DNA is TGCAGTGCTGAGGACAGGGGATCCTACGAGCAGTACTTC.

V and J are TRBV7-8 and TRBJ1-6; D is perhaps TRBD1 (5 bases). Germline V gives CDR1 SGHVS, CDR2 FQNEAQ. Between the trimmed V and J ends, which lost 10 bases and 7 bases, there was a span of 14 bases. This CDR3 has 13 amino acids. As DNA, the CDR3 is TGTGCCACCCGGTGGGGCTTAAATTCACCCCTCCACTTT. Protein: CATRWGLNSPLHF. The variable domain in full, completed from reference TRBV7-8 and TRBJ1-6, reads GAGVSQSPRYKVAKRGQDVALRCDPISGHVSLFWYQQALGQGPEFLTYFQNEAQLDKSGLPSDRFFAERPEGSVSTLKIQRTQQEDSAVYLCATRWGLNSPLHFGNGTRLTVT.

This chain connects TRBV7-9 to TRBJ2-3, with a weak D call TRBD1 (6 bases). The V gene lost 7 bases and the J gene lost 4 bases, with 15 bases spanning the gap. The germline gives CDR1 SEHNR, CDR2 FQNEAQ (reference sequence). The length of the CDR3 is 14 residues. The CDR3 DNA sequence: TGTGCCAGCACCGTACAGGGTTTGTCAGATACGCAGTATTTT. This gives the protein CASTVQGLSDTQYF.

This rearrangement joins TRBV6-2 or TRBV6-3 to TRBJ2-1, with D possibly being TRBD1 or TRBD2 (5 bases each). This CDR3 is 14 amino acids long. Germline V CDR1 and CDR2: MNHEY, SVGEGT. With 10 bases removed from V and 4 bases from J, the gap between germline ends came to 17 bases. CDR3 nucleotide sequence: TGTGCCATAGCCGGGACCTCGACTTACAATGAGCAGTTCTTC. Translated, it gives CAIAGTSTYNEQFF.

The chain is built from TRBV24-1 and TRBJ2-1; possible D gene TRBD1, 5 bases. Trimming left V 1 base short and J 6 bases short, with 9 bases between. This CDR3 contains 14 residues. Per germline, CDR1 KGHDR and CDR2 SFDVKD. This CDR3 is CATSDFREINEQFF. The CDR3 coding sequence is TGTGCCACCAGTGATTTCAGGGAAATCAATGAGCAGTTCTTC.

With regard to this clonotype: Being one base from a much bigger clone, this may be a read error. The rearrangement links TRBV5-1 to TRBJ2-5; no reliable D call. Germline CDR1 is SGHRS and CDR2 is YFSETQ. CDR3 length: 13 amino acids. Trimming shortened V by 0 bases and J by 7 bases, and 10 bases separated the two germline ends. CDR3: CASSLVLWGTQYF. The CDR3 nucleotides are TGCGCCAGCAGCTTGGTACTGTGGGGGACCCAGTACTTC. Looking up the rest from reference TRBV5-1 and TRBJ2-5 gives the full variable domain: KAGVTQTPRYLIKTRGQQVTLSCSPISGHRSVSWYQQTPGQGLQFLFEYFSETQRNKGNFPGRFSGRQFSNSRSEMNVSTLELGDSALYLCASSLVLWGTQYFGPGTRLLVL.

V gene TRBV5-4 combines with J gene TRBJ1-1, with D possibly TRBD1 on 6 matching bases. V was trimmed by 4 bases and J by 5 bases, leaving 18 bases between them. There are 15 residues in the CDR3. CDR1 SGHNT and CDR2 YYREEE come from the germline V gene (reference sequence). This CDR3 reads CASSMEQGGLTEAFF. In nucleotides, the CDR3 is TGTGCCAGCAGCATGGAACAGGGAGGCTTAACTGAAGCTTTCTTT.

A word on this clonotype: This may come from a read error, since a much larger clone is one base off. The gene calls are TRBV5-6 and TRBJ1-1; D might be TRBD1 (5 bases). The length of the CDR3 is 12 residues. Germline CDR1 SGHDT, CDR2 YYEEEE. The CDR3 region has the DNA TGTGACAGCAGCTATGGGACCAATGAAGCTTTCTTT. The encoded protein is CDSSYGTNEAFF.